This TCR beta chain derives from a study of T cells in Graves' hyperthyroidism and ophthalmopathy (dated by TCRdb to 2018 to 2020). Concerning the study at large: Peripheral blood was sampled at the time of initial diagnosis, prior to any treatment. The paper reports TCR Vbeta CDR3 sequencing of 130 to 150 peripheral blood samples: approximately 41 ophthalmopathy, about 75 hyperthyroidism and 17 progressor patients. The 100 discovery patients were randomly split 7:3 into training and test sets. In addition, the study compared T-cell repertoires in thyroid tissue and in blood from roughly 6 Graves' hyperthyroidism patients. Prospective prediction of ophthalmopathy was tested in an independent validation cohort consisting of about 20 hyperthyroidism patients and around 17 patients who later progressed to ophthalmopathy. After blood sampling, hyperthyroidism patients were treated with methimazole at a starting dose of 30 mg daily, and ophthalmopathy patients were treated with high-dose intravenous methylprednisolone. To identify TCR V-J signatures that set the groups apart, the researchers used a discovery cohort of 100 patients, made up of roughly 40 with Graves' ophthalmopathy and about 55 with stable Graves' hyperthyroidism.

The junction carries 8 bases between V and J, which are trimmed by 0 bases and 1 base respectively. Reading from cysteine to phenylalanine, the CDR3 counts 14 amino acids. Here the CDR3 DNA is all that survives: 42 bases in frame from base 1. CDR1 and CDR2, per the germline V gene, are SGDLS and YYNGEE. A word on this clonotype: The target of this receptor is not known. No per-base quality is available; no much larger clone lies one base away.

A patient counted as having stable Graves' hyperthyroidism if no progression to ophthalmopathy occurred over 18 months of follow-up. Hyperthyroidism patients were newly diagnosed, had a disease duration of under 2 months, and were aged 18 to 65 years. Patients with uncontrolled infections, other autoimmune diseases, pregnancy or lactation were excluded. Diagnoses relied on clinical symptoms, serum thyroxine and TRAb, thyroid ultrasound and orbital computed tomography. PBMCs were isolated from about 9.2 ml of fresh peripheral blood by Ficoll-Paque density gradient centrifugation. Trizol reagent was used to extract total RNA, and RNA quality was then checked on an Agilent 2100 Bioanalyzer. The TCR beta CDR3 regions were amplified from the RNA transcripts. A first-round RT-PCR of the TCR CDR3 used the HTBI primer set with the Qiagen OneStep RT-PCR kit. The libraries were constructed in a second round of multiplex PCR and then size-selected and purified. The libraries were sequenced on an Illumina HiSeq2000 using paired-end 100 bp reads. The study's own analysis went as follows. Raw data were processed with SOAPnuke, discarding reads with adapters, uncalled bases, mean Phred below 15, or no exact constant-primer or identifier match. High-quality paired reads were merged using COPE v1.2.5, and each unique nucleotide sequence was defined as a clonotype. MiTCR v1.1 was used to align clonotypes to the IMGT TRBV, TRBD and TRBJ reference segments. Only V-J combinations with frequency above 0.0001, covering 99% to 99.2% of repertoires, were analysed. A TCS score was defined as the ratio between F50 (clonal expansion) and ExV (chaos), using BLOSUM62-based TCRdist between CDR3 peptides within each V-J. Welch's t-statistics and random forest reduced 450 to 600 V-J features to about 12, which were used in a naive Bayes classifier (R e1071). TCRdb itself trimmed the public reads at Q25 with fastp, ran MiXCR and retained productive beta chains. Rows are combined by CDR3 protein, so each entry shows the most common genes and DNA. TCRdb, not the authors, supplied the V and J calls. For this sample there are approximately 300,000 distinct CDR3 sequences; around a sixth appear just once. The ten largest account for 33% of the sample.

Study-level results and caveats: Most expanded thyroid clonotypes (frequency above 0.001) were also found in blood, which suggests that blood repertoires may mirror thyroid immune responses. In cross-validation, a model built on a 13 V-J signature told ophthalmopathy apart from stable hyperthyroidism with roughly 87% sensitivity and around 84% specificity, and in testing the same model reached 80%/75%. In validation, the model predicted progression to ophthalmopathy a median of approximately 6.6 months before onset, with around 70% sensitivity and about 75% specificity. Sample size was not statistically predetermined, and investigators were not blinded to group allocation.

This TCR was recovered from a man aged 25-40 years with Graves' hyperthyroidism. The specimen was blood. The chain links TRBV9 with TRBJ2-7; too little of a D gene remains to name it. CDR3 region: CASSVGVGSYEQYF. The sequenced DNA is TGTGCCAGCAGCGTAGGGGTAGGGTCCTACGAGCAGTACTTC.